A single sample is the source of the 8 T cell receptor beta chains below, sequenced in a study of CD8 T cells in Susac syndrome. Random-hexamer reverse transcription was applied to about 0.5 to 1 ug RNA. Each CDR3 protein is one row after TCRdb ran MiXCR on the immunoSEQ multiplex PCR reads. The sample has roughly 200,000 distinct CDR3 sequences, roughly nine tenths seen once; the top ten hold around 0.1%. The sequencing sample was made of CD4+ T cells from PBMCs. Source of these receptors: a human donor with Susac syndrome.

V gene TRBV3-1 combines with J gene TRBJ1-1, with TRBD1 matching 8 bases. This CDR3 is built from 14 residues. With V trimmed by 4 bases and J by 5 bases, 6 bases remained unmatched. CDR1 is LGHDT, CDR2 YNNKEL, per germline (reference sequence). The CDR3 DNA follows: TGTGCCAGCAGCCTCGGACAGGGTCAGACTGAAGCTTTCTTT. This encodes CASSLGQGQTEAFF.

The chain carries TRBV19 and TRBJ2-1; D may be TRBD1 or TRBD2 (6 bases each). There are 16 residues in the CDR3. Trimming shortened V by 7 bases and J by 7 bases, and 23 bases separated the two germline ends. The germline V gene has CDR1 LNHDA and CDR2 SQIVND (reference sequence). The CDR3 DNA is TGTGCCAGTACCGCTCCGAGGCGCAGGGGAGGTAATGAGCAGTTCTTC. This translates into CASTAPRRRGGNEQFF.

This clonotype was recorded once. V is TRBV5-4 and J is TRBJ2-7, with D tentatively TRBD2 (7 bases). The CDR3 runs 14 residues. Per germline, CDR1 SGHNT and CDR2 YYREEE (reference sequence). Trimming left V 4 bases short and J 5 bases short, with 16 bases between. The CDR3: CASSPMGGPHEQYF. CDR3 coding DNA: TGTGCCAGCAGCCCCATGGGGGGGCCTCACGAGCAGTACTTC.

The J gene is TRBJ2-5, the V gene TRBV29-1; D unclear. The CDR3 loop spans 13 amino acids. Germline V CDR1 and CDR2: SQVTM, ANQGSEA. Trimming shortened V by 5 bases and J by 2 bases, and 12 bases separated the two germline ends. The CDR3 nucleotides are TGCAGCGTTTCTTTTACAGCACAAGAGACCCAGTACTTC. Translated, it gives CSVSFTAQETQYF.

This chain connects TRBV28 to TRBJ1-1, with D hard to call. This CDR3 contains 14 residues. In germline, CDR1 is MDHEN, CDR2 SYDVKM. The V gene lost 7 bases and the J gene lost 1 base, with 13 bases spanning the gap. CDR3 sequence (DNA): TGTGCCAGCAACTCGAGGGCCAAGAACACTGAAGCTTTCTTT. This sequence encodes CASNSRAKNTEAFF.

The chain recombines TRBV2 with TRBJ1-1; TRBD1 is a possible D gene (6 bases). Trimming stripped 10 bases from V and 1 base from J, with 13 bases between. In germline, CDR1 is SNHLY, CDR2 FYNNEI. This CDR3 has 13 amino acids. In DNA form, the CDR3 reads TGTGCCACCTTGACAGGAGGGAACACTGAAGCTTTCTTT. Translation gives CATLTGGNTEAFF.

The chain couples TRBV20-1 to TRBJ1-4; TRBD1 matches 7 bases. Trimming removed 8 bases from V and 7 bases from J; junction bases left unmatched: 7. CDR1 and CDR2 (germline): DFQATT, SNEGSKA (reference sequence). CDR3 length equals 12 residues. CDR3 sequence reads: CSSPQGSEKLFF. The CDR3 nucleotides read TGCAGTTCTCCACAGGGGTCTGAAAAACTGTTTTTT.

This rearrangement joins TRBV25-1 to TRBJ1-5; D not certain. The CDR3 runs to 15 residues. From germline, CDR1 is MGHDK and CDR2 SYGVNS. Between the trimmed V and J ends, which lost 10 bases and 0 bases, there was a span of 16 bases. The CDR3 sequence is CATSAELYSNQPQHF. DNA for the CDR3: TGTGCCACCTCGGCAGAACTATATAGCAATCAGCCCCAGCATTTT.